The 9 T cell receptor beta chains presented below share a single source sample, sequenced in a study of shared T cell receptors in the human thymus. Libraries were prepared by immunoSEQ multiplex PCR; TCRdb keeps only in-frame clonotypes and omits some of them. In the table there are 500,000 to 850,000 clones, more than 70% of which are singletons. These records were also assigned to another study, of human thymus T cells.

Material for sequencing was thymocytes. These TCRs come from a boy under two years old with a congenital heart defect.

The chain joins TRBV5-1 to TRBJ2-3; 8 nucleotides agree with TRBD2. J gave up 2 bases and V 3 bases, and 8 bases lay outside the gene matches. Germline V gives CDR1 SGHRS, CDR2 YFSETQ. There are 16 residues in the CDR3. CDR3 sequence: CASSWKRGLVTDTQYF. The CDR3 nucleotides read TGCGCCAGCAGCTGGAAGCGGGGGCTGGTCACAGATACGCAGTATTTT.

There are a few counts of this clone. The same CDR3 arises from other DNA sequences in this sample as well. The chain uses TRBV28 and TRBJ1-6, with D unresolved. V was pared by 4 bases and J by 7 bases, with 17 bases between. This CDR3 contains 16 residues. From germline, CDR1 is MDHEN and CDR2 SYDVKM. CDR3 in amino acids: CASSYPDGLMNSPLHF. The DNA of the CDR3 is TGTGCCAGCAGTTACCCAGATGGACTGATGAATTCACCCCTCCACTTT.

The rearrangement links TRBV13 to TRBJ2-7; 7 nucleotides line up with TRBD2. Per germline, CDR1 PRHDT and CDR2 FYEKMQ (reference sequence). This CDR3 is 15 amino acids long. V gave up 2 bases and J gave up 0 bases; unmatched junction bases: 4. CDR3 sequence reads: CASSLWGGSSYEQYF. In nucleotides, the CDR3 is TGTGCCAGCAGCTTATGGGGGGGAAGCTCCTACGAGCAGTACTTC.

CDR3 amino acids: CASSLSYRADQPQHF. The CDR3 bases are TGTGCCAGCAGTTTATCATACAGGGCCGATCAGCCCCAGCATTTT. The rearrangement links TRBV27 to TRBJ1-5; D is possibly TRBD1 (6 bases). CDR1 and CDR2 from the germline V gene are MNHEY and SMNVEV (reference sequence). CDR3 length: 15 amino acids. V shed 0 bases and J shed 5 bases, with 11 bases lying between them.

This rearrangement joins TRBV5-6 to TRBJ2-7, with TRBD1 identical over 9 bases. The CDR3 runs 15 residues. Germline CDR1 reads SGHDT; CDR2 reads YYEEEE. V shed 1 base, J shed 3 bases, and the junction held 5 bases outside the gene matches. The CDR3 DNA reads TGTGCCAGCAGCTTGTTGACAGGGGGTTACTACGAGCAGTACTTC. Amino acids: CASSLLTGGYYEQYF. The complete variable domain, with remaining parts taken from reference TRBV5-6 and TRBJ2-7, reads DAGVTQSPTHLIKTRGQQVTLRCSPKSGHDTVSWYQQALGQGPQFIFQYYEEEERQRGNFPDRFSGHQFPNYSSELNVNALLLGDSALYLCASSLLTGGYYEQYFGPGTRLTVT.

The V call is TRBV27, the J call TRBJ1-6; 10 bases are shared with TRBD1. The CDR3 has 18 amino acids. Germline V gene data show CDR1 as MNHEY and CDR2 as SMNVEV (reference sequence). With V trimmed by 5 bases and J by 4 bases, 11 bases remained unmatched. The CDR3 DNA follows: TGTGCCAGCAGTACCACGGGACAGGGGCCGAGTTATAATTCACCCCTCCACTTT. This translates into CASSTTGQGPSYNSPLHF.

The chain has TRBV6-6 and TRBJ1-5; the D is unclear. V was cut by 0 bases and J by 0 bases, with 6 bases left in between. The CDR3 is made up of 15 amino acids. The germline CDR1 and CDR2 sequences are MNHNY and SVGAGI (reference sequence). The CDR3 region has the DNA TGTGCCAGCAGTTACTCGTACTCTAGCAATCAGCCCCAGCATTTT. Encoded protein: CASSYSYSSNQPQHF.

The chain links TRBV29-1 to TRBJ2-6; D is unresolved. V was trimmed by 1 base and J by 0 bases, leaving 10 bases between them. CDR3 length: 16 residues. The V gene's germline CDR1 is SQVTM and CDR2 ANQGSEA. The CDR3 loop reads CSVEGSQPSGANVLTF. The CDR3 DNA reads as TGCAGCGTTGAAGGGAGTCAGCCCTCTGGGGCCAACGTCCTGACTTTC.

The chain has TRBV6-5 and TRBJ2-7; TRBD1 might be the D (7 bases). The V gene's germline CDR1 is MNHEY and CDR2 SVGAGI. Trimming removed 2 bases at V and 2 bases at J, with 13 bases between. The CDR3 sequence is 15 residues long. The CDR3 protein is CASSYGGTDTYEQYF. DNA of the CDR3: TGTGCCAGCAGTTACGGAGGGACAGATACCTACGAGCAGTACTTC.